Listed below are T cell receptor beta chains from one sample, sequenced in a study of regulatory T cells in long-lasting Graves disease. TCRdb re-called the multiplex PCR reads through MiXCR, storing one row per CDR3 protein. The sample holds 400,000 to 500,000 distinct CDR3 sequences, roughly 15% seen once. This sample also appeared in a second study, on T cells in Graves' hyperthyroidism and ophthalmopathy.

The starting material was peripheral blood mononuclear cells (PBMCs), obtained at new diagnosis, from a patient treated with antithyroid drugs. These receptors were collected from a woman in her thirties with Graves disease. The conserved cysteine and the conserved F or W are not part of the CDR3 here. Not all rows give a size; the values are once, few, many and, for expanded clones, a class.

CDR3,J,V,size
SARIGYYEQY,TRBJ2-7,TRBV20-1,many
ASSPRVAGRNEQF,TRBJ2-1,TRBV7-2,many
ASSNDQRHYNEQF,TRBJ2-1,TRBV27,few
ASGLVLAGVHEQF,TRBJ2-1,TRBV12-5,many
ASSLAGEYGELF,TRBJ2-2,TRBV18,many
ASSPIDRGEKLF,TRBJ1-4,TRBV7-8,many
ASTRPFPTGELF,TRBJ2-2,TRBV6-1,NA
ASSQDRGNTIY,TRBJ1-3,TRBV4-3,few
ASSFAGVRYEQY,TRBJ2-7,TRBV28,many
ASSQPSGHEQY,TRBJ2-7,TRBV16,many
AWKSGSANTGELF,TRBJ2-2,TRBV30,many
ASSQAPSGSFSDTQY,TRBJ2-3,TRBV4-1,NA
ASSPPSVDREQY,TRBJ2-7,TRBV18,many
ASSLSRDIQADTQY,TRBJ2-3,TRBV7-3,many
ASSQVPNEQF,TRBJ2-1,TRBV14,many
ASSEDRGSTGELF,TRBJ2-2,TRBV2,many
ATSETRYGELF,TRBJ2-2,TRBV24-1,many
ASSATGYGNTEAF,TRBJ1-1,TRBV6-1,NA
ASRAGGPDTQY,TRBJ2-3,TRBV3-1,few
ALGRSLDYNEQF,TRBJ2-1,TRBV10-3,NA
ASSEEVYPETQY,TRBJ2-5,TRBV6-1,many
ASSIYGGWGNNEQF,TRBJ2-1,TRBV19,NA
ASSAKTPGSGYEQY,TRBJ2-7,TRBV27,NA
ARSPARAEQY,TRBJ2-7,TRBV30,many
SVSDKGGANTEAF,TRBJ1-1,TRBV29-1,many
ASSFPPKREGPQSTDTQY,TRBJ2-3,TRBV11-2,many
ASSETLTRQGRDIQY,TRBJ2-4,TRBV6-1,few
ASSSQGDQPQH,TRBJ1-5,TRBV7-6,many
ASSQPGQGIFPYEQY,TRBJ2-7,TRBV4-1,NA
AISADRGREQY,TRBJ2-7,TRBV10-3,NA
ASTQGVWNTEAF,TRBJ1-1,TRBV7-2,many
ASSQSPLAGAAYNEQF,TRBJ2-1,TRBV18,many
ASSPGPGGETQY,TRBJ2-5,TRBV3-1,many
ASSPRSNSPLH,TRBJ1-6,TRBV7-2,few
SVVGGYNSPLH,TRBJ1-6,TRBV20-1,NA
ASSQDFGDSYEQY,TRBJ2-7,TRBV3-1,few
ASSLTGFKNGEQY,TRBJ2-7,TRBV12-3/TRBV12-4,few
ASSSGGVRVDSPLH,TRBJ1-6,TRBV7-2,many
ATSRDRGGETYGYT,TRBJ1-2,TRBV15,many
ASSPRQGNVNTEAF,TRBJ1-1,TRBV5-1,many
ASSFGTGSQPQH,TRBJ1-5,TRBV12-3/TRBV12-4,many
ASSPTRRDTQY,TRBJ2-3,TRBV12-3/TRBV12-4,few
ASSRETGGYSGANVLT,TRBJ2-6,TRBV4-1,NA